This T cell receptor (beta chain) was identified during a study of blood T cell dynamics during melanoma immunotherapy. Study information: Patients with metastatic melanoma got pembrolizumab or nivolumab-ipilimumab as first-line care. Study-level points and caveats: cfDNA rearrangement score rose from T0 to W3 with disease control. Clones driving repertoire changes may be melanoma-specific or general immune activation.

Time point indicated: week 3, after first cycle of checkpoint inhibitor. Prior systemic cancer therapy, immunosuppressant use and other active malignancies excluded patients. The germline gives CDR1 MGHRA, CDR2 YSYEKL. There are 13 residues in the CDR3. The V gene lost 2 bases and the J gene lost 5 bases, with 10 bases spanning the gap. A remark on this clone: The antigen is unknown.

Sequencing was performed with immunoSEQ multiplex PCR; in TCRdb, only in-frame clones are kept and a portion is missing. The sample has over 950 clones, around 86% seen once; the top ten hold over 9.5%. The chain uses TRBV4-1 and TRBJ2-7, with D tentatively TRBD1 or TRBD2 (6 bases each). The TCR sequence derives from a human donor with melanoma. The source was cell-free DNA from blood, collected from a patient treated with checkpoint blockade. The CDR3 DNA is TGCGCCAGCAGCCAACCCGGGGGCGACGAGCAGTACTTC. Amino acid sequence: CASSQPGGDEQYF.